Listed below are T cell receptor beta chains from one sample, sequenced in a study of early T cells in non-severe SARS-CoV-2 infection. MiXCR was run by TCRdb on the 5' RACE reads, yielding one entry per CDR3 protein. The sample contains 20,000 to 25,000 distinct CDR3 sequences, 4.5% to 5.5% of which appear only once. The source material was whole blood. The receptors come from an adult who was a healthcare worker with PCR-confirmed SARS-CoV-2 infection or an uninfected control (not recorded which). Each CDR3 is given with its conserved first and last residue. A D gene is named only where the DNA matches it firmly. Sizes are listed as once, few, many, or a class for an expanded clone.

>TRBV4-3|many|TRBJ1-5|NA
CASSQDAGGNQPQHF
TGCGCCAGCAGCCAAGATGCAGGGGGCAATCAGCCCCAGCATTTT
>TRBV4-1|many|TRBJ1-4|TRBD1
CASSQDIVDRGPEKLFF
TGCGCCAGCAGCCAAGATATAGTGGACAGGGGGCCTGAAAAACTGTTTTTT
>TRBV13|many|TRBJ2-1|TRBD2
CASSPGTSGTNEQFF
TGTGCCAGCAGCCCAGGGACTAGCGGGACAAATGAGCAGTTCTTC
>TRBV20-1|many|TRBJ2-3|TRBD2
CSARDAAGGTDTQYF
TGCAGTGCTAGAGATGCTGCGGGGGGCACAGATACGCAGTATTTT
>TRBV3-1|few|TRBJ1-1|TRBD1
CASSQDIWTGGGRTEAFF
TGTGCCAGCAGCCAAGACATCTGGACAGGGGGAGGCCGGACTGAAGCTTTCTTT
>TRBV7-2|many|TRBJ2-1|NA
CASSFLNEQFF
TGTGCCAGCAGCTTTTTAAATGAGCAGTTCTTC
>TRBV18|many|TRBJ1-1|NA
CASSPPMGQNTEAFF
TGTGCCAGCTCACCACCCATGGGACAGAACACTGAAGCTTTCTTT
>TRBV20-1|many|TRBJ2-7|NA
CSARDETYEQYF
TGCAGTGCTAGGGATGAGACCTACGAGCAGTACTTC
>TRBV2|many|TRBJ1-2|NA
CASSDGRRAGYTF
TGTGCCAGCAGTGACGGCAGGAGGGCTGGCTACACCTTC
>TRBV24-1|many|TRBJ2-1|NA
CATSDPRLGTNNEQFF
TGTGCCACCAGTGATCCCAGACTAGGGACAAACAATGAGCAGTTCTTC